This T cell receptor (beta chain) was identified in a study of blood T cell repertoires in COVID-19. On the study more broadly: From T cells, B-cell-depleted T cells, or PBMCs came the material, which was cDNA or gDNA.

Repertoires were generated with immunoSEQ multiplex PCR, while TCRdb's copy carries only in-frame clones and drops some. The data show 400,000 to 500,000 clones, about 88% seen once. CDR3 size: 14 residues. Germline V gives CDR1 SGHRS, CDR2 YFSETQ. The junction had 1 base not matched to a gene; V was cut back by 0 bases and J by 2 bases. The participants were between 18 and 89 years old and came from under 25 US areas. Cohort placement rested on clinical history that participants reported themselves. The chain recombines TRBV5-1 with TRBJ2-5; 7 bases fit TRBD1. The clonotype originates from a young woman who had been exposed to COVID-19. Sequences were obtained from PBMCs or T cells enriched from blood (not recorded which). CDR3 sequence reads: CASSLDRGQETQYF. The DNA for the CDR3 is TGCGCCAGCAGCTTGGACAGGGGTCAAGAGACCCAGTACTTC.